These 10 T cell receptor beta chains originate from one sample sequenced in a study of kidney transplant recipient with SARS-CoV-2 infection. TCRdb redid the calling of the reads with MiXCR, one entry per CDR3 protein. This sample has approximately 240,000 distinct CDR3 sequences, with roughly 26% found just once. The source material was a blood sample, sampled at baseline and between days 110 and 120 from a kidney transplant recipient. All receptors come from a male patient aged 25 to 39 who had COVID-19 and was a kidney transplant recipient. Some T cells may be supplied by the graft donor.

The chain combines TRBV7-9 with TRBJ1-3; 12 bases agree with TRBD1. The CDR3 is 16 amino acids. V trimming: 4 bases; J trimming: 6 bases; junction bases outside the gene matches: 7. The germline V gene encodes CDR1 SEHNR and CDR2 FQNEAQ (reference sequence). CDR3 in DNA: TGTGCCAGCAGCTGGGGACAGGGGGCTGCTACAAACACCATATATTTT. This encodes CASSWGQGAATNTIYF. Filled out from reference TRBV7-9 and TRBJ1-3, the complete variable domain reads DTGVSQNPRHKITKRGQNVTFRCDPISEHNRLYWYRQTLGQGPEFLTYFQNEAQLEKSRLLSDRFSAERPKGSFSTLEIQRTEQGDSAMYLCASSWGQGAATNTIYFGEGSWLTVV.

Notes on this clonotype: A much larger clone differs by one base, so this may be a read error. CDR3 sequence (DNA): TGTGCCAGCAGCTCCCCCGGGGAGGCGCCACCCCCCCACTTT. The encoded protein is CASSSPGEAPPPHF. The V gene is TRBV7-9, the J gene TRBJ1-6; D is undetermined. Germline lookup yields CDR1 SEHNR and CDR2 FQNEAQ (reference sequence). This CDR3 comprises 14 residues.

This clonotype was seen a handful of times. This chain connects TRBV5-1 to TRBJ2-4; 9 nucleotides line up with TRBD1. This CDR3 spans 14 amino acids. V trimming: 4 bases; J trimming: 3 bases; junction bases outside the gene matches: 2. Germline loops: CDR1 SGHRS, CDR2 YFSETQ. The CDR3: CASSVDRGKNIQYF. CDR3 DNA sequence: TGCGCCAGCAGCGTGGACAGGGGCAAAAACATTCAGTACTTC. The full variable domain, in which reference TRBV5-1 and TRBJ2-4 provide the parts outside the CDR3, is KAGVTQTPRYLIKTRGQQVTLSCSPISGHRSVSWYQQTPGQGLQFLFEYFSETQRNKGNFPGRFSGRQFSNSRSEMNVSTLELGDSALYLCASSVDRGKNIQYFGAGTRLSVL.

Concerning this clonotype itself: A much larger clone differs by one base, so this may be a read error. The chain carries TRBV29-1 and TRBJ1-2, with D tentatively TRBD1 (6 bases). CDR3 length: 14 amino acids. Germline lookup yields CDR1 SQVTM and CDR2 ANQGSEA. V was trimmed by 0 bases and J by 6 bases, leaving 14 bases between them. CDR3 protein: CSVEDHQGLNGYTF. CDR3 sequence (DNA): TGCAGCGTTGAAGATCATCAGGGGCTGAATGGCTACACCTTC.

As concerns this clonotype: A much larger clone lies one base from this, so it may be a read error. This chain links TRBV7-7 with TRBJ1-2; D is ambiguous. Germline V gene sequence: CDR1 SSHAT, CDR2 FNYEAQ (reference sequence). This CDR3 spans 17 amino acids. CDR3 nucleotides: TGTGCCGGCAGCATAGGGATTAAGTGCCGAAAGACCTATGGCTACACCTTC. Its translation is CAGSIGIKCRKTYGYTF. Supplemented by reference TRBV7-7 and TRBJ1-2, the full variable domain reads GAGVSQSPRYKVTKRGQDVTLRCDPISSHATLYWYQQALGQGPEFLTYFNYEAQPDKSGLPSDRFSAERPEGSISTLTIQRTEQRDSAMYRCAGSIGIKCRKTYGYTFGSGTRLTVV.

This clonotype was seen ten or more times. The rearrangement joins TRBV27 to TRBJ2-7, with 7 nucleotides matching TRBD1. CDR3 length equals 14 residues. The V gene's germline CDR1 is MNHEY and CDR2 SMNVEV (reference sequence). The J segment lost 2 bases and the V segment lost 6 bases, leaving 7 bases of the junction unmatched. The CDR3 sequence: CASSDYGQAYEQYF. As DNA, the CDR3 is TGTGCCAGCAGCGACTACGGACAGGCCTACGAGCAGTACTTC.

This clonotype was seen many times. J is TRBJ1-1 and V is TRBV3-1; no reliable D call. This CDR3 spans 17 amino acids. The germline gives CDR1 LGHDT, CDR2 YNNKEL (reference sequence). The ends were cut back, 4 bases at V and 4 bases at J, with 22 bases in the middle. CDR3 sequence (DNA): TGTGCCAGCAGCCGTATTACTCCCATTTCAATTCGCACTGAAGCTTTCTTT. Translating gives CASSRITPISIRTEAFF.

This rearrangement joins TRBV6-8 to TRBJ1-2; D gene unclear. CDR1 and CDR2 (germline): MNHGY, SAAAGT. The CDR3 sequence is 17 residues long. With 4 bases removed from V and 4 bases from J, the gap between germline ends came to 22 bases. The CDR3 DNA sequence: TGTGCCAGCAGTTGCCTAGGACGCTCTAGAAAGACCTATGGCTACACCTTC. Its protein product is CASSCLGRSRKTYGYTF.

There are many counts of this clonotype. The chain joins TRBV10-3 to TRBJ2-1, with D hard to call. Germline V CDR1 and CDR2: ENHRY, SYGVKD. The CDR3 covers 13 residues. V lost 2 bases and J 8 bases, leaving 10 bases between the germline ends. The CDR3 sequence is CAISEPPGHEQFF. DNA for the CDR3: TGTGCCATCAGTGAGCCCCCTGGGCATGAGCAGTTCTTC.

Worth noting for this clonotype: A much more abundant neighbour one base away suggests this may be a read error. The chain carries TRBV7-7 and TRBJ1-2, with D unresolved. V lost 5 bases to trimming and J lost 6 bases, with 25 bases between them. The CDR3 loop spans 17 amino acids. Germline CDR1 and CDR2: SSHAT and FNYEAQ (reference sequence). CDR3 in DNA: TGTGCCAGCAGCCACATTTGTAAGTGCCGAAAGACCCATGGCTACACCTTC. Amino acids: CASSHICKCRKTHGYTF.